The entry below gives a single TCR beta chain sequence along with its context. The antigen remains unidentified. TCRdb re-analysed the reads in MiXCR, keeping a single row per CDR3 protein. The sample holds about 500,000 distinct CDR3 sequences, 30% to 40% seen once. The entry originates in a study of T cell repertoires in cytomegalovirus infection. Study-wide background: As its CMV epitopes, the study selected recently identified HLA-C-restricted and well-studied HLA-B-restricted targets. Public TCR beta signatures were indicative of both CMV infection and a matching HLA type. Study-wide points: Dominating the ex vivo response were TCR beta clonotypes that were CMV-specific and HLA-C-restricted.

CDR1 and CDR2 from the germline V gene are MNHEY and SMNVEV (reference sequence). V was pared by 0 bases and J by 1 base, with 10 bases between. The CDR3 has 16 residues. The clonotype was recovered from a human donor in good health (CMV status not recorded). Some clones in this sample may be carry-over from other donors' samples. The chain links TRBV27 to TRBJ1-5, with D hard to call. The input for sequencing was cultured PBMCs, taken from culture after CMV antigen stimulation. DNA for the CDR3: TGTGCCAGCAGTTTATCGTATACTCACAGCAATCAGCCCCAGCATTTT. Residues: CASSLSYTHSNQPQHF.